This TCR beta chain comes out of a study of T cells in Graves' hyperthyroidism and ophthalmopathy (dated by TCRdb to about 2019). Describing the broader study: Peripheral blood was collected at initial diagnosis, before any treatment. The paper describes TCR Vbeta CDR3 sequencing of 135 peripheral blood samples, made up of about 40 ophthalmopathy patients, some 80 hyperthyroidism patients and roughly 17 progressor patients. After sampling, hyperthyroidism patients received methimazole starting at 30 mg daily, and ophthalmopathy patients received high-dose intravenous methylprednisolone. A discovery cohort of about a hundred patients, roughly 45 with Graves' ophthalmopathy and 57 with stable Graves' hyperthyroidism, was used to find distinguishing TCR V-J signatures. Prospective prediction of ophthalmopathy was tested in an independent validation cohort of about 19 hyperthyroidism patients and some 17 patients who later progressed to ophthalmopathy. The 100 discovery patients were randomly split 7:3 into training and test sets. In several Graves' hyperthyroidism patients, the study also compared T-cell repertoires from thyroid tissue with T-cell repertoires from blood.

This clonotype was seen many times. Its antigen is not yet known. Per-base quality was not reported, and no clone a single base away is much larger than it. TCR beta CDR3 regions were amplified from RNA transcripts. A first-round RT-PCR of the TCR CDR3 used the HTBI primer set with the Qiagen OneStep RT-PCR kit. Libraries were constructed in a second round of multiplex PCR, after which size selection and purification were performed. Paired-end sequencing of the libraries was performed with 100 bp reads on an Illumina HiSeq2000. Per the source publication's procedure: SOAPnuke was used to process the raw data, with reads discarded if the reads contained adapters or uncalled bases, had a mean Phred below 15, or lacked an exact constant-primer or identifier match. COPE v1.2.5 was used to merge high-quality paired reads, and clonotypes were defined as unique nucleotide sequences. Clonotypes were aligned to IMGT TRBV, TRBD and TRBJ reference segments using MiTCR v1.1. Only V-J combinations with frequency above 0.0001, covering 99.2% of repertoires, were analysed. The TCS score was defined as the ratio of F50 (clonal expansion) to E x V (chaos), calculated using BLOSUM62-based TCRdist between CDR3 peptides within each V-J. Welch's t-statistics and random forest reduced just over 500 V-J features to fewer than 15, which were used in a naive Bayes classifier (R e1071). Using fastp at Q25 and MiXCR, TCRdb reprocessed the public reads and kept productive beta chains. Here each entry gathers all rows of one CDR3 protein and keeps the most common genes and DNA. TCRdb's processing, not the authors', yielded these V and J calls. The sample table contains about 740,000 distinct CDR3 sequences; only one count was recorded for 14% of them. 10% to 13% of the sample is in the top ten clones.

Graves' hyperthyroidism was defined as stable when no progression to ophthalmopathy occurred over 18 months of follow-up. Hyperthyroidism patients were newly diagnosed, had a disease duration of under 2 months, and were aged 18 to 65 years. Exclusion was applied to patients with uncontrolled infections, other autoimmune diseases, pregnancy or lactation. Clinical symptoms, serum thyroxine and TRAb, thyroid ultrasound, and orbital computed tomography formed the basis for the diagnoses. Ficoll-Paque density gradient centrifugation was used to isolate PBMCs from approximately 11 ml of fresh peripheral blood. Total RNA was extracted using Trizol reagent, and RNA quality was assessed on an Agilent 2100 Bioanalyzer. Broader findings and caveats from the paper: In validation, the model predicted progression to ophthalmopathy with over 60% sensitivity and around 72% specificity, a median of around 6.6 months before onset. Sample size was not statistically predetermined, and blinding of investigators to group allocation was not performed. Most expanded thyroid clonotypes (frequency above 0.001) were also detected in blood, a finding suggesting that blood repertoires may reflect thyroid immune responses. A model built on a 13 V-J signature distinguished ophthalmopathy from stable hyperthyroidism, reaching about 88% sensitivity and about 81% specificity in cross-validation and 80%/75% in testing.

V gives up 2 bases and J gives up 7 bases, and the segment between their germline ends measures 17 bases. CDR1 GTSNPN and CDR2 SVGIG are derived from the germline V gene (reference sequence). From the cysteine through the phenylalanine, the CDR3 covers 14 amino acids. Solely the CDR3 DNA is kept, with 42 bases framed from the first base. The specimen was blood. The origin of this receptor is a woman younger than 30 with Graves' hyperthyroidism. The receptor chain draws on TRBV30 and TRBJ1-2; perhaps TRBD1 is the D gene, with 6 bases matching. The nucleotide sequence reads as follows: TGTGCCTGGAGTATACAGGGAGTCCCCTTTGGCTACACCTTC. Its protein is CAWSIQGVPFGYTF.